Each of the 11 T cell receptor beta chains below was sequenced from the same sample in a study of beta chain features in type 1 diabetes. Expressed TCRB transcripts were sequenced, since all the RNA that had been isolated was reverse transcribed. TCRdb's table, derived via immunoSEQ multiplex PCR, lists solely in-frame clones and lacks some. Here the sample spans roughly 250,000 clones, roughly 70% being singletons. Sequenced sample: naive CD4+ T cells from blood. These receptors were collected from a man aged 25-45 years in good health.

The chain couples TRBV27 to TRBJ2-1; 13 nucleotides line up with TRBD2. Germline trimming cut 6 bases from V and 5 bases from J; bases unmatched to any gene: 10. Per germline, CDR1 MNHEY and CDR2 SMNVEV (reference sequence). The CDR3 has 17 amino acids. The CDR3 is CASSSYPGLAGNNEQFF. The CDR3 region has the DNA TGTGCCAGCAGCTCCTACCCGGGACTAGCGGGGAACAATGAGCAGTTCTTC.

The chain couples TRBV29-1 to TRBJ1-5; D is perhaps TRBD1 (5 bases). Trimming shortened V by 3 bases and J by 6 bases, and 21 bases separated the two germline ends. The CDR3 is 16 amino acids. Germline loops: CDR1 SQVTM, CDR2 ANQGSEA. CDR3 sequence (DNA): TGCAGCGTTGAGCGCTGGGCAGGGAAATTCCTTCAGCCCCAGCATTTT. It codes for CSVERWAGKFLQPQHF.

The gene calls are TRBV7-2 and TRBJ2-4, with a tentative D call TRBD2 (5 bases). The ends were cut back, 0 bases at V and 9 bases at J, with 15 bases in the middle. Germline-derived CDR1 and CDR2 are SGHTA and FQGNSA. The CDR3 is 15 amino acids. The CDR3 nucleotides are TGTGCCAGCAGCTTAGCCGGGAAGGCGTATGGCATTCAGTACTTC. It codes for CASSLAGKAYGIQYF. The full variable domain, in which reference TRBV7-2 and TRBJ2-4 provide the parts outside the CDR3, is GAGVSQSPSNKVTEKGKDVELRCDPISGHTALYWYRQSLGQGLEFLIYFQGNSAPDKSGLPSDRFSAERTGGSVSTLTIQRTQQEDSAVYLCASSLAGKAYGIQYFGAGTRLSVL.

This clone has a single count. The gene calls are TRBV6-1 and TRBJ2-3; TRBD2 matches 14 bases. Germline V gene sequence: CDR1 MNHNS, CDR2 SASEGT. V shed 4 bases, J shed 1 base, and the junction held 4 bases outside the gene matches. The CDR3 is 17 amino acids. The CDR3 coding sequence is TGTGCCAGCAGTGGACTAGCGGGAGGGCCAGGCACAGATACGCAGTATTTT. It is translated as CASSGLAGGPGTDTQYF.

In its sample, this clone was seen a few times. This rearrangement joins TRBV25-1 to TRBJ2-1; no clear D. V was cut by 2 bases and J by 1 base, with 15 bases left in between. CDR1 and CDR2 from the germline V gene are MGHDK and SYGVNS. The CDR3 is 17 residues long. DNA of the CDR3: TGTGCCAGCAGTGAACACAGTTCTTACGCATCCTACAATGAGCAGTTCTTC. It codes for CASSEHSSYASYNEQFF.

CDR3 coding DNA: TGCAGTGCGCAGACAGGGGCCGGGCAGTTCTTC. As protein: CSAQTGAGQFF. The chain couples TRBV20-1 to TRBJ2-1; 8 bases match TRBD1. The junction had 7 bases not matched to a gene; V was cut back by 6 bases and J by 12 bases. CDR1 and CDR2 (germline): DFQATT, SNEGSKA (reference sequence). This CDR3 is built from 11 residues.

This clone was seen more than once but under ten times. J is TRBJ2-3 and V is TRBV10-3, with 11 bases matching TRBD2. CDR3 length equals 18 residues. Germline V gene lookup returns CDR1 ENHRY and CDR2 SYGVKD. V lost 2 bases to trimming and J lost 2 bases; unmatched junction nucleotides: 9. CDR3 loop: CAISEGIAGGGYTDTQYF. CDR3 sequence (DNA): TGTGCCATCAGTGAGGGAATAGCGGGAGGGGGTTACACAGATACGCAGTATTTT.

The chain has TRBV29-1 and TRBJ2-5; D is ambiguous. Germline assignment: CDR1 SQVTM and CDR2 ANQGSEA. This CDR3 region has 13 residues. Trimming took 0 bases from V and 3 from J, leaving 8 bases between them. The chain's CDR3 is CSVEDLLKETQYF. CDR3 nucleotides: TGCAGCGTTGAAGATCTTTTGAAAGAGACCCAGTACTTC.

The rearrangement joins TRBV29-1 to TRBJ2-1, with a possible D match to TRBD2 (6 bases). This CDR3 region has 14 residues. The germline gives CDR1 SQVTM, CDR2 ANQGSEA. Trimming removed 6 bases from V and 2 bases from J, with 14 bases in between. CDR3 loop: CSVRAGTPYNEQFF. CDR3 DNA sequence: TGCAGCGTCCGCGCCGGGACTCCCTACAATGAGCAGTTCTTC.

The chain joins TRBV29-1 to TRBJ2-6; maybe TRBD2 (6 bases). With 6 bases removed from V and 12 bases from J, the gap between germline ends came to 18 bases. The germline CDR1 and CDR2 sequences are SQVTM and ANQGSEA. This CDR3 region has 13 residues. The DNA for the CDR3 is TGCAGCGTCCGATCAGGAGGGAGTCCCGTCCTGACTTTC. Translation: CSVRSGGSPVLTF. Based on the CDR3 plus reference TRBV29-1 and TRBJ2-6, the full variable domain is SAVISQKPSRDICQRGTSLTIQCQVDSQVTMMFWYRQQPGQSLTLIATANQGSEATYESGFVIDKFPISRPNLTFSTLTVSNMSPEDSSIYLCSVRSGGSPVLTFGAGSRLTVL.

V gene TRBV29-1 combines with J gene TRBJ2-3; TRBD2 aligns across 10 bases. CDR3 length equals 13 residues. The V segment lost 7 bases and the J segment 3 bases; nucleotides outside the gene matches: 4. CDR1 SQVTM and CDR2 ANQGSEA come from the germline V gene. The chain's CDR3 is CSGQAGGTDTQYF. The CDR3 bases are TGCAGCGGACAAGCGGGGGGGACAGATACGCAGTATTTT.